What follows is one T cell receptor beta chain and its context. This sample was taken from a study of blood T cell repertoires in COVID-19. Study-wide context: There were acute and convalescent COVID-19 samples, and they came from the United States, Italy and Spain. T cells, B-cell-depleted T cells, or PBMCs provided the cDNA or gDNA that served as material.

The CDR3 totals 13 residues. Trimming left V 5 bases short and J 1 base short, with 6 bases between. In the original analysis: Counts of nucleated cells, estimated from reference gene primer amplification, were obtained. Sequenced by immunoSEQ multiplex PCR; TCRdb stores in-frame clones only, minus some. V and J calls and clone size follow that table, whereas D and trimming were derived from the DNA. The sample gives about 120,000 clones, 80% to 90% of which show up once; 25% to 30% is in the top ten. This TCR derives from a woman aged 70-85 years with acute or convalescent COVID-19. The chain uses TRBV12-3 or TRBV12-4 and TRBJ1-3, with D uncertain. Sequencing was carried out using peripheral blood. In nucleotides, the CDR3 is TGTGCCAGCAGTCCCCAGTCTGGAAACACCATATATTTT. Protein sequence: CASSPQSGNTIYF.